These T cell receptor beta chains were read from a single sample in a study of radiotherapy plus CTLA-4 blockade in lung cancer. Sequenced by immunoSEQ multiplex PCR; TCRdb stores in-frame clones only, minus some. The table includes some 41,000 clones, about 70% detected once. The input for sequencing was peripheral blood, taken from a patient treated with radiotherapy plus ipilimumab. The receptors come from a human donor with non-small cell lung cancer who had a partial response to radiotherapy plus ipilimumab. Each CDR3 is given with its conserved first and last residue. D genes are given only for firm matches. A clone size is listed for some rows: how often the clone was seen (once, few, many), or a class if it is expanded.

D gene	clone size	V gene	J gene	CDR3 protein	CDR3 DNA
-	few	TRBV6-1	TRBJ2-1	CASAFLVGQFF	TGTGCCAGCGCCTTCCTAGTGGGGCAGTTCTTC
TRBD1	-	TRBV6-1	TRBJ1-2	CAISERQGGFGYTF	TGTGCCATCAGTGAAAGACAGGGGGGATTTGGCTACACCTTC
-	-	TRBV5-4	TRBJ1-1	CASSFLQSTEAFF	TGTGCCAGCAGCTTCTTGCAGTCCACTGAAGCTTTCTTT
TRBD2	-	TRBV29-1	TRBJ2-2	CSAERAGETGELFF	TGCAGCGCCGAACGGGCGGGAGAGACCGGGGAGCTGTTTTTT
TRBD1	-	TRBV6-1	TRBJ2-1	CASKRGQTVDEQFF	TGTGCCAGCAAAAGGGGACAGACCGTCGATGAGCAGTTCTTC
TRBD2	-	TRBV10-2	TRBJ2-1	CASSLAGASLLEQFF	TGCGCCAGCAGTCTAGCGGGGGCCTCTCTTTTGGAGCAGTTCTTC
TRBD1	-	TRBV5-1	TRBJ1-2	CASSGTGLGYGYTF	TGCGCCAGCAGCGGGACAGGGTTGGGCTATGGCTACACCTTC
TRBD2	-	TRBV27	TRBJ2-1	CASSYTGGPYNEQFF	TGTGCCAGCAGTTATACGGGGGGACCTTACAATGAGCAGTTCTTC
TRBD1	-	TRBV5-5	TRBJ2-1	CASSQGQGRDNEQFF	TGTGCCAGCAGTCAGGGACAGGGGCGCGACAATGAGCAGTTCTTC
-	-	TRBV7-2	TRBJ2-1	CASRYDSSYHNEQFF	TGTGCCAGCAGATACGATTCTAGCTATCACAATGAGCAGTTCTTC
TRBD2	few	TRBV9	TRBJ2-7	CASSVEAGVSYEQYF	TGTGCCAGCAGCGTAGAAGCGGGAGTATCCTACGAGCAGTACTTC
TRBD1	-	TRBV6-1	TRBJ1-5	CASTDRGLNQPQHF	TGTGCCAGCACCGACAGGGGTCTCAATCAGCCCCAGCATTTT
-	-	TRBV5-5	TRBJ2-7	CASSLLDETYEQYF	TGTGCCAGCAGCTTACTAGACGAGACCTACGAGCAGTACTTC
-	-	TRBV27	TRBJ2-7	CASSFQGGGYEQYF	TGTGCCAGCAGTTTCCAGGGGGGAGGCTACGAGCAGTACTTC
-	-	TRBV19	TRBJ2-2	CASSTYYRVGTGELFF	TGTGCCAGTAGTACTTATTACAGGGTTGGAACCGGGGAGCTGTTTTTT
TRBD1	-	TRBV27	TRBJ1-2	CASSLTGERGGYTF	TGTGCCAGCAGTCTAACAGGGGAGAGAGGTGGCTACACCTTC
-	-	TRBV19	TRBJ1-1	CASIAATPGRWNTEAFF	TGTGCCAGTATTGCAGCTACCCCAGGGCGGTGGAACACTGAAGCTTTCTTT
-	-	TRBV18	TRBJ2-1	CASSSFRKRSLGEQFF	TGTGCCAGCTCATCTTTCAGAAAGCGGTCTCTTGGTGAGCAGTTCTTC
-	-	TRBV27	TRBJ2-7	CASQRAADSHHEQYF	TGTGCCTCCCAACGTGCGGCGGATTCCCATCACGAGCAGTACTTC
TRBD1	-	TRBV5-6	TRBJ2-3	CASSRDRADTQYF	TGTGCCAGCAGTCGGGACAGGGCAGATACGCAGTATTTT
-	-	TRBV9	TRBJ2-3	CASSAITSPTDTQYF	TGTGCCAGCAGCGCGATAACTAGCCCCACAGATACGCAGTATTTT
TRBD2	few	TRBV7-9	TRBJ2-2	CASRPAAGDGGELFF	TGTGCCAGCAGGCCAGCAGCGGGAGATGGCGGGGAGCTGTTTTTT
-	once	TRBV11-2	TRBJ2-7	CASSSLSGNSYEQYF	TGTGCCAGCAGCTCCCTTTCAGGGAACTCCTACGAGCAGTACTTC